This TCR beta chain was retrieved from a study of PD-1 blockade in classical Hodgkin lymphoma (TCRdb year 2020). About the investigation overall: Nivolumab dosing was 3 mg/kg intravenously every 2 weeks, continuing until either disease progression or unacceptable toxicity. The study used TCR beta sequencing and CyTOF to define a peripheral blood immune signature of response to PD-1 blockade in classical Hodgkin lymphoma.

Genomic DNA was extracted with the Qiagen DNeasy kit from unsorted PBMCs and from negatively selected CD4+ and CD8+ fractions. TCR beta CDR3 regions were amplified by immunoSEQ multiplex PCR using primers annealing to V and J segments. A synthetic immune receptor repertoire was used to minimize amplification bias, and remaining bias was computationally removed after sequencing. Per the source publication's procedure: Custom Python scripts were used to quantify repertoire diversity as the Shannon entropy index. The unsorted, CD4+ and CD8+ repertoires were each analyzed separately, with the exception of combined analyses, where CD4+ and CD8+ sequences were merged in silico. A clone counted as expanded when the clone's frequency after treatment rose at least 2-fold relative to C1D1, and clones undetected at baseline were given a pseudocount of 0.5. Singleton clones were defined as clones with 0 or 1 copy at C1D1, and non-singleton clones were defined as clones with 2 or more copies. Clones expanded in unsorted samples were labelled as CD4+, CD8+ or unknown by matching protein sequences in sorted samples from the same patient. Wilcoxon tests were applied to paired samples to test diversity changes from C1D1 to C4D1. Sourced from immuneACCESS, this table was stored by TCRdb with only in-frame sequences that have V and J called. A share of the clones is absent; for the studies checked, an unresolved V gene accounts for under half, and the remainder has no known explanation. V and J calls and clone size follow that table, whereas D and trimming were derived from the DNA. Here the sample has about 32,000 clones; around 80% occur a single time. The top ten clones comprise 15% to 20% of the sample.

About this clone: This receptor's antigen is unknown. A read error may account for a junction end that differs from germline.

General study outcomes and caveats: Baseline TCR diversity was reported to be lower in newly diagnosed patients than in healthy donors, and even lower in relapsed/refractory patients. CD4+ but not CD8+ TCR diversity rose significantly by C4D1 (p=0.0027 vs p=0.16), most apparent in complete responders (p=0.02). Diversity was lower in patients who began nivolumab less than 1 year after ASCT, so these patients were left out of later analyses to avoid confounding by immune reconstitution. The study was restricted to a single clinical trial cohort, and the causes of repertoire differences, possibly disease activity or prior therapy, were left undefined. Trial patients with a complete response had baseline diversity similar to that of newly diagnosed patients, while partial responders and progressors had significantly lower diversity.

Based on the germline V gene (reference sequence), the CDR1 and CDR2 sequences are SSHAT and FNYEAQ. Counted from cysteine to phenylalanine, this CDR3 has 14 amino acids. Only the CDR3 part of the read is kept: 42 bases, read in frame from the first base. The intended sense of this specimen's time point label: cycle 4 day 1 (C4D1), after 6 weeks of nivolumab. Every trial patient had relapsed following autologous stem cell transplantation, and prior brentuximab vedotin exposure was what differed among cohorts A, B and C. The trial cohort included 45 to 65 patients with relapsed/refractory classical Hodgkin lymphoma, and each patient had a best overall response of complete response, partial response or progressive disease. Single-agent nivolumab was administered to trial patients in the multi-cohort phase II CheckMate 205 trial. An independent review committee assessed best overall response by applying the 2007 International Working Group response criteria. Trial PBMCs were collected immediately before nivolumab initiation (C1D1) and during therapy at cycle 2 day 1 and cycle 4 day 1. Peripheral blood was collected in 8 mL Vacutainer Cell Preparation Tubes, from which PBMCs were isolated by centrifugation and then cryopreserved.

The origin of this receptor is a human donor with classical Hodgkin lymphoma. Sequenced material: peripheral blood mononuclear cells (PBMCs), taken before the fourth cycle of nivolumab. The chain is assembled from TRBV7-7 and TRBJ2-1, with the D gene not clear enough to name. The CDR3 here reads CASSPTPLGNEQFF. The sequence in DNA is TGTGCTAGCAGCCCGACACCGCTGGGCAATGAGCAGTTCTTC.